The subject of this entry is one TCR beta chain. What it binds is not known. Every TCR beta cDNA library bore unique molecular identifiers. Each sample of roughly 0.9 to 11 million input T cells yielded around 500,000 cDNA molecules, so each molecule approximated one T cell. Each CDR3 protein is one row after TCRdb ran MiXCR on the PCR reads. The sample holds under 200,000 distinct CDR3 sequences, around 36% seen once. This specimen belongs to a study of post-analysis software for immune sequencing data. At the level of the study: Patients with relapsing-remitting, secondary progressive and progressive-relapsing multiple sclerosis courses were all represented. Study-level points and caveats: The five TRBV segments detected at higher frequency in patients than in controls included TRBV5-6, TRBV5-1 and TRBV20-1. Those with multiple sclerosis, the patient group, showed significantly lower normalized Chao1 diversity than controls.

This CDR3 is 12 amino acids long. V was cut by 7 bases and J by 8 bases, with 12 bases left in between. Germline V CDR1 and CDR2: SGHVS, FNYEAQ. The sample consisted of blood, taken after autologous hematopoietic stem cell transplantation. This chain links TRBV7-6 with TRBJ2-1, with D perhaps matching TRBD2 (5 bases). This clonotype was sampled from a girl aged 10 to 17 with multiple sclerosis. The CDR3 spells CASIGGVHEQFF. Written as DNA, the CDR3 is TGTGCCAGCATCGGAGGAGTCCATGAGCAGTTCTTC.